This T cell receptor (beta chain) was sequenced for a study of blood T cells in healthy people across ages. About the study: About one barcoded beta molecule was captured per two T cells (by template switching).

This CDR3 region has 14 residues. Germline V CDR1 and CDR2: MNHEY, SVGEGT. Overall study findings and caveats: With naive T cell percentage, TCR beta diversity showed a strong correlation. Per million T cells, the diversity of TCR beta decreased roughly linearly as age advanced.

Concerning this clonotype itself: Its antigen is currently unknown. A read error is likely here: a far larger clone is one base away.

For the second PCR, which ran for roughly 6 to 12 cycles, a sample-barcoded 5' primer and a J-beta primer mix were used. TCRdb analysed the 5' RACE reads with MiXCR anew, one entry per CDR3 protein. The sample records 1 million or so distinct CDR3 sequences, 40% to 55% being singletons. The specimen sequenced was blood. This chain links TRBV6-2 or TRBV6-3 with TRBJ2-7, with TRBD2 matching over 11 bases. The J call could be wrong; TRBJ2-5 is a better fit for the DNA end. This TCR was recovered from a woman aged 55-69 years in good health. CDR3 region: CASGLAGGQETQYF. As DNA, the CDR3 is TGTGCCAGCGGTTTAGCGGGAGGGCAGGAGACCCAGTACTTC.